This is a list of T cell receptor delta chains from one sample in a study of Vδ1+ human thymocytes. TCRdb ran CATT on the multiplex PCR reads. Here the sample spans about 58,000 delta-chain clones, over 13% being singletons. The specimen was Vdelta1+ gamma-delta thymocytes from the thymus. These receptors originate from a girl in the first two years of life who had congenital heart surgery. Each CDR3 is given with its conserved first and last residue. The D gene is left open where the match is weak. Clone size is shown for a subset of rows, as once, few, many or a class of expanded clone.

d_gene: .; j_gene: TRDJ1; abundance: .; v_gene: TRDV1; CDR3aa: CALGDGGSPRGTDKLIF; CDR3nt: TGTGCTCTTGGGGACGGCGGTTCTCCCCGGGGGACCGATAAACTCATCTTT
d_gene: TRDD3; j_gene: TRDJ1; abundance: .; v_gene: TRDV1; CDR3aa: CALGERGGVGDTEKTTDKLIF; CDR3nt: TGTGCTCTTGGGGAACGAGGGGGGGTGGGGGATACGGAGAAGACCACCGATAAACTCATCTTT
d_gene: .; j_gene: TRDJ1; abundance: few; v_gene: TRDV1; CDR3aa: CALGEPPRRPEKGTLYTDKLIF; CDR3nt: TGTGCTCTTGGGGAACCTCCAAGGCGTCCTGAGAAGGGGACCCTGTACACCGATAAACTCATCTTT
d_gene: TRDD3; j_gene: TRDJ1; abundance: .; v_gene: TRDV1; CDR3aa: CALGEEIKILGDALTDKLIF; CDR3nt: TGTGCTCTTGGGGAAGAAATTAAGATACTGGGGGATGCCCTCACCGATAAACTCATCTTT
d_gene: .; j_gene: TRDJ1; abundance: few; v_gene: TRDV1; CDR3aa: CALGVASRWWGPWPDKLIF; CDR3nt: TGTGCTCTTGGGGTTGCCTCCCGTTGGTGGGGGCCGTGGCCCGATAAACTCATCTTT
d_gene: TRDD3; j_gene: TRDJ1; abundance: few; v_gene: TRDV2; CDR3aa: CACDTPDWGIYTYKLIF; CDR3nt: TGTGCCTGTGACACTCCCGATTGGGGGATCTACACCTATAAACTCATCTTT
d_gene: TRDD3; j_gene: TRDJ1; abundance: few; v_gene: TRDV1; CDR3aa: CALGELPSDGGYADKLIF; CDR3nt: TGTGCTCTTGGGGAACTTCCTTCCGACGGGGGATACGCCGATAAACTCATCTTT
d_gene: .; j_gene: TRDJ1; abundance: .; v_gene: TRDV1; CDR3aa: CALGERRSGDPILGDKLIF; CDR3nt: TGTGCTCTTGGGGAACGAAGGTCCGGGGATCCAATTCTGGGGGATAAACTCATCTTT
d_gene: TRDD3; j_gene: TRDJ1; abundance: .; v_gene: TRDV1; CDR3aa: CALGELLLLGDTLTDKLIF; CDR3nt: TGTGCTCTTGGGGAACTCCTTCTACTGGGGGATACGCTCACCGATAAACTCATCTTT
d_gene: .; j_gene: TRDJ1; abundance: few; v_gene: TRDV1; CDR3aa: CALGELPTRGPDTDKLIF; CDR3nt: TGTGCTCTTGGGGAACTTCCTACCAGGGGACCTGACACCGATAAACTCATCTTT
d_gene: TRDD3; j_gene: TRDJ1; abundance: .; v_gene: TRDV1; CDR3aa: CALGELPPIFPLTGGNVPSDKLIF; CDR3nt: TGTGCTCTTGGGGAACTCCCCCCGATCTTCCCCCTCACTGGGGGAAACGTGCCTAGCGATAAACTCATCTTT
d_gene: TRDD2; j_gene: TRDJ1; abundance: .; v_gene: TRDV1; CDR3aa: CALGELSPFLHKLIF; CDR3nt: TGTGCTCTTGGGGAACTCTCTCCCTTCCTACATAAACTCATCTTT
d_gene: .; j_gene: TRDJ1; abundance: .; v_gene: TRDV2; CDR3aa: CACDTVWGSPDKLIF; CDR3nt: TGTGCCTGTGACACCGTATGGGGTTCTCCCGATAAACTCATCTTT
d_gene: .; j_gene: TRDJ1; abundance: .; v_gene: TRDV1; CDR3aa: CALGSTFLPRGIFCHTDKLIF; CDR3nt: TGTGCTCTGGGGTCAACATTCCTACCGCGGGGGATTTTTTGTCACACCGATAAACTCATCTTT
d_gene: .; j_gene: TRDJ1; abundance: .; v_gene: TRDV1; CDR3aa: CALADGRTDKLIF; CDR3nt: TGTGCTCTGGCCGATGGGCGGACCGATAAACTCATCTTT
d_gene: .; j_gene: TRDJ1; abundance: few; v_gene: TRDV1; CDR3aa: CALGDHPPRDTDKLIF; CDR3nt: TGTGCTCTTGGGGACCACCCACCCCGGGATACCGATAAACTCATCTTT
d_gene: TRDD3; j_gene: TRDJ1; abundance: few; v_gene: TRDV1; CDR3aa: CALGEDRDYVTGAMDHKLIF; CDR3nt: TGTGCTCTTGGGGAAGACAGGGACTACGTTACTGGGGCCATGGATCATAAACTCATCTTT
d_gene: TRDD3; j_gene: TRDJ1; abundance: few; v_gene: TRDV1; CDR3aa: CALGNGTSRVLLGDTLYTDKLIF; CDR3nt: TGTGCTCTTGGGAACGGGACCTCCAGGGTCCTACTGGGGGATACTCTGTACACCGATAAACTCATCTTT
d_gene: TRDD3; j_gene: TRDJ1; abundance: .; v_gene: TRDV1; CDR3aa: CALGLSYVYHLGDTKLIF; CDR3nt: TGTGCTCTTGGGTTGTCCTACGTTTACCATCTCGGGGATACGAAACTCATCTTT
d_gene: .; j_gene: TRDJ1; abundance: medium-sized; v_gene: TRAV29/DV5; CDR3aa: CAAGDTPYTDKLIF; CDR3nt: TGTGCAGCTGGGGACACCCCGTACACCGATAAACTCATCTTT
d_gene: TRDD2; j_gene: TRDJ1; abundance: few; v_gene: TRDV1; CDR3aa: CALGLTFLRGPEGPYTDKLIF; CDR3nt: TGCGCTCTTGGGCTTACCTTCCTACGGGGGCCCGAAGGCCCGTACACCGATAAACTCATCTTT
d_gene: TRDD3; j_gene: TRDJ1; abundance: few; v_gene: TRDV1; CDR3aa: CALGELGLGDTPDKLIF; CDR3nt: TGTGCTCTTGGGGAACTGGGTCTGGGGGATACACCCGATAAACTCATCTTT
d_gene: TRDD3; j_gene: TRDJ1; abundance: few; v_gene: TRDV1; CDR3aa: CALGDFPGGYAEGSTDKLIF; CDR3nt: TGTGCTCTTGGGGATTTTCCTGGGGGATACGCCGAAGGGTCCACCGATAAACTCATCTTT
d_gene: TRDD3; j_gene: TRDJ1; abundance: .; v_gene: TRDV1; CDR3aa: CALWELSRGAGGYDYPATDKLIF; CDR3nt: TGTGCTCTTTGGGAACTGTCGCGGGGGGCTGGGGGATACGACTACCCAGCAACCGATAAACTCATCTTT
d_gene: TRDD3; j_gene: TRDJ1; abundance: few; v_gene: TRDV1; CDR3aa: CALGERPYRIRLGISLTDKLIF; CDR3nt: TGTGCTCTTGGGGAACGCCCCTACAGGATTCGACTGGGGATCTCTCTCACCGATAAACTCATCTTT
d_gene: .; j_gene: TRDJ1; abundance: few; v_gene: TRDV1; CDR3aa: CALGTLPTYWGIGPIF; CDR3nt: TGTGCTCTTGGGACCCTTCCTACTTACTGGGGGATTGGACCCATCTTT
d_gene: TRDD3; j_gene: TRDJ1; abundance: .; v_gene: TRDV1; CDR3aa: CALGERLGGSEGYFYTDKLIF; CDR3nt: TGTGCTCTTGGGGAACGTCTTGGGGGATCTGAGGGATACTTTTACACCGATAAACTCATCTTT
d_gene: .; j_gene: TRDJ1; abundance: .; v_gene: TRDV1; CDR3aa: CALGDPRGSQLRRYTDKLIF; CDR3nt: TGTGCTCTTGGGGATCCCCGCGGCTCCCAACTGAGGAGGTACACCGATAAACTCATCTTT
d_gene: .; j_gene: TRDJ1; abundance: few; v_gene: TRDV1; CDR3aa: CALGERGSRVPPTDKLIF; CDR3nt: TGTGCTCTTGGGGAACGGGGTTCCCGAGTCCCTCCCACCGATAAACTCATCTTT
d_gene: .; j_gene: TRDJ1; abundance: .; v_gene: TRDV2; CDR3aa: CACDTATVEDKKLTF; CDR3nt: TGTGCCTGTGACACCGCTACAGTGGAGGATAAGAAACTCACCTTT
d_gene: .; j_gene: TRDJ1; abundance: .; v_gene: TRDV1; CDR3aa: CALGELIFWVDTDKLIF; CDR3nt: TGTGCTCTTGGGGAACTTATATTCTGGGTCGACACCGATAAACTCATCTTT
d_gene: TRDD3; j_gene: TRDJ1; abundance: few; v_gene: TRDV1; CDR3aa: CALGELVPLQLGDKLGHTDKLIF; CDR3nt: TGTGCTCTTGGGGAACTAGTCCCCCTCCAACTGGGGGATAAGTTGGGTCACACCGATAAACTCATCTTT
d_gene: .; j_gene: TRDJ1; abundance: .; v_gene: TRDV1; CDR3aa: CALGEPLPRETPSHNTDKLIF; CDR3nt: TGTGCTCTTGGGGAACCTCTTCCAAGGGAGACCCCAAGCCATAACACCGATAAACTCATCTTT
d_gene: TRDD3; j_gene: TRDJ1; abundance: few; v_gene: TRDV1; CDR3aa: CALGELKVLNPTGGYFNDKLIF; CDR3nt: TGTGCTCTTGGGGAACTAAAAGTCCTGAACCCTACTGGGGGATACTTCAACGATAAACTCATCTTT
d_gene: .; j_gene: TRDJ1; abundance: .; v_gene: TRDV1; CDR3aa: CALGESPRRNELIF; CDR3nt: TGTGCTCTTGGGGAAAGCCCCAGGAGGAACGAACTCATCTTT
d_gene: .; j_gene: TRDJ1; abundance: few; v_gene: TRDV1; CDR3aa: CALGELEKYTDKLIF; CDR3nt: TGTGCTCTTGGGGAACTAGAAAAATACACCGATAAACTCATCTTT
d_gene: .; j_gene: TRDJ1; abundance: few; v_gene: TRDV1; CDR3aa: CALGTPGPSLPGGPYPPRQYTDKLIF; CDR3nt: TGTGCTCTTGGGACGCCGGGACCTTCCTTACCTGGGGGACCGTACCCCCCGAGGCAGTACACCGATAAACTCATCTTT
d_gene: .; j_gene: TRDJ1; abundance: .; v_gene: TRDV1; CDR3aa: CALGVPAPLSDKLIF; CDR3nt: TGTGCTCTTGGGGTCCCGGCCCCCCTTTCCGATAAACTCATCTTT
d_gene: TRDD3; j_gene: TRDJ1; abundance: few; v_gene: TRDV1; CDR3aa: CALGVPWPSYWGIQKVRDKLIF; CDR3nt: TGTGCTCTTGGGGTCCCTTGGCCTTCCTACTGGGGGATACAGAAGGTGAGGGATAAACTCATCTTT
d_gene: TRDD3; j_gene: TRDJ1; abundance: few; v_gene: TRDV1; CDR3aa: CALGEREDSTGGPYTDKLTF; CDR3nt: TGTGCTCTTGGGGAACGGGAGGATAGTACTGGGGGACCGTACACCGATAAACTCACCTTT
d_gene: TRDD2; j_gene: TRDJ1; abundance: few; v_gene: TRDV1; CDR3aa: CALGELMLMSINRNPFLPRDKLIF; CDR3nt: TGTGCTCTTGGGGAACTAATGCTTATGTCGATAAACCGGAACCCCTTCCTTCCCCGGGATAAACTCATCTTT
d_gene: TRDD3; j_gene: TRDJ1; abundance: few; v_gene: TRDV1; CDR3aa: CALGGNPNDGDTHKLIF; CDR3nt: TGTGCTCTTGGGGGAAACCCCAACGACGGGGATACTCATAAACTCATCTTT
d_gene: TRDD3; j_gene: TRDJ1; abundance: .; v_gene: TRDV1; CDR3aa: CALGENSCPIPGGYADKLIF; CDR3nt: TGTGCTCTTGGGGAAAACTCCTGCCCAATTCCTGGGGGATACGCCGATAAACTCATCTTT
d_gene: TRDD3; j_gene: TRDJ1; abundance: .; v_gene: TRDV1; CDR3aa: CALGELTASPVKFWGTNKLIF; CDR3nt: TGTGCTCTTGGGGAACTAACAGCGTCTCCTGTAAAGTTCTGGGGGACCAATAAACTCATCTTT
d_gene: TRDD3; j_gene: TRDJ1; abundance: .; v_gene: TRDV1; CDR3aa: CALGEQEPFRTGGHHHTDKLIF; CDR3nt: TGTGCTCTTGGGGAACAGGAACCATTCCGTACTGGGGGACACCACCACACCGATAAACTCATCTTT
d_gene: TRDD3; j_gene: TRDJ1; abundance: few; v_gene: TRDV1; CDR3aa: CALGSFPTGGYEGLIF; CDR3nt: TGTGCTCTTGGGAGCTTTCCTACTGGGGGATACGAGGGACTCATCTTT
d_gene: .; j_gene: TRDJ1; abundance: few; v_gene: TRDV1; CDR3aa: CALGELPTRNSGALMYTDKLIF; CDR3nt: TGTGCTCTTGGGGAACTTCCGACCCGAAACTCGGGGGCACTTATGTACACCGATAAACTCATCTTT
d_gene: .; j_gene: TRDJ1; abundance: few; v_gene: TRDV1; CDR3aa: CALGETFPLYPPSYTDKLIF; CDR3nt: TGTGCTCTTGGGGAAACCTTCCCCCTATACCCTCCGTCGTACACCGATAAACTCATCTTT
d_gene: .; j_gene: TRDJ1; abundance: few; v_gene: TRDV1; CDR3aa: CALGELRGPDKLIF; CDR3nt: TGTGCTCTTGGGGAACTTCGGGGACCTGATAAACTCATCTTT
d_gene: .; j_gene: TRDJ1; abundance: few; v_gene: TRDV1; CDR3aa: CALGDRWGHIDKLIF; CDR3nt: TGTGCTCTTGGGGACAGGTGGGGCCACATCGATAAACTCATCTTT
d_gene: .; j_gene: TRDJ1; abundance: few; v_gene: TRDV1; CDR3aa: CALGELTPGGGYFYTDKLIF; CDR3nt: TGTGCTCTTGGGGAACTTACCCCCGGTGGGGGTTATTTCTACACCGATAAACTCATCTTT
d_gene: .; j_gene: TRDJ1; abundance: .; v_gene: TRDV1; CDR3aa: CALGDTLGLSDKLIF; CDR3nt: TGTGCTCTTGGGGACACTTTGGGGCTCTCCGATAAACTCATCTTT
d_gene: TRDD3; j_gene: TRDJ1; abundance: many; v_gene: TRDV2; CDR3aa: CACDTLVGGHRPRYTDKLIF; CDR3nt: TGTGCCTGTGACACCCTCGTTGGGGGACACCGACCTAGGTACACCGATAAACTCATCTTT
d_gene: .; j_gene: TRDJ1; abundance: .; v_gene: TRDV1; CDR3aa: CALGEPSYFGGYRRTDKLIF; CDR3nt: TGTGCTCTTGGGGAACCTTCCTACTTTGGGGGATATAGGCGGACCGATAAACTCATCTTT
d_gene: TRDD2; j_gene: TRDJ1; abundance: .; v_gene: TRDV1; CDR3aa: CALGGGLPRLYSYKLIF; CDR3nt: TGTGCTCTTGGGGGCGGCCTTCCTCGACTGTACAGCTATAAACTCATCTTT
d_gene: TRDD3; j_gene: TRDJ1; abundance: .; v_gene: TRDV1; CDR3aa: CALGELEAPTGGYPKGKLIF; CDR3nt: TGTGCTCTTGGGGAACTGGAAGCTCCCACTGGGGGATACCCCAAGGGTAAACTCATCTTT
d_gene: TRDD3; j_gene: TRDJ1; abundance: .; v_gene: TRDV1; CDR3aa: CALGGPVGWGTPKLIF; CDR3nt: TGTGCTCTTGGCGGCCCGGTTGGCTGGGGGACCCCCAAACTCATCTTT
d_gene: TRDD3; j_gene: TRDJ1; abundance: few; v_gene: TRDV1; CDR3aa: CALGEATVPTGGYAHTDKLIF; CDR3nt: TGTGCTCTTGGGGAGGCTACGGTTCCCACTGGGGGATACGCCCATACCGATAAACTCATCTTT
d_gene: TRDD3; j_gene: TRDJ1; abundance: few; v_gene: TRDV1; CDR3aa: CALGDRGAGGYAEPMYTDKLIF; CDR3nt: TGTGCTCTTGGGGACAGAGGGGCTGGGGGATACGCCGAACCAATGTACACCGATAAACTCATCTTT
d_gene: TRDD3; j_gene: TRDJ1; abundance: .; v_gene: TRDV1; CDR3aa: CALGESGLGGRPLGETRKLIF; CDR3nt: TGTGCTCTTGGGGAATCTGGTCTTGGAGGTCGGCCGCTGGGGGAGACTCGGAAACTCATCTTT